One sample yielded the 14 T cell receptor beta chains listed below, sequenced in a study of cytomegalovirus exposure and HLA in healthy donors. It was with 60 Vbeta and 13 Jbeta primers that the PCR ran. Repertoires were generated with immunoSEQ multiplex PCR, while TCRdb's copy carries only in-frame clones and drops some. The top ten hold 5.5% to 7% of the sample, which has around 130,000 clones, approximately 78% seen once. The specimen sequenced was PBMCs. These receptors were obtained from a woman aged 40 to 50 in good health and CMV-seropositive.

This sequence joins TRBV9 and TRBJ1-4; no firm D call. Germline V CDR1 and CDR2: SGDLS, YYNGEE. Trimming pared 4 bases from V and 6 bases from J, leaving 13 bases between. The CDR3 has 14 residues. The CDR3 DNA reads TGTGCCAGCAGCCCCCCTACCGATGATGAAAAACTGTTTTTT. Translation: CASSPPTDDEKLFF.

This chain's CDR3 is CASSFFDMNTGELFF. The CDR3 bases are TGCGCCAGCAGCTTCTTCGACATGAACACCGGGGAGCTGTTTTTT. This chain uses TRBV5-1 with TRBJ2-2, with D uncertain. The germline V gene encodes CDR1 SGHRS and CDR2 YFSETQ. V gave up 2 bases and J gave up 1 base, with 9 bases separating them. The CDR3 extends over 15 amino acids.

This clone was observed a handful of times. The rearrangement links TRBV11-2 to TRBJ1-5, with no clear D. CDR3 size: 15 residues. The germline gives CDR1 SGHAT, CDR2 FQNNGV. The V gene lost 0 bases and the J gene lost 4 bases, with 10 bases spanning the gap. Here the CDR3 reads CASSLDLDRNQPQHF. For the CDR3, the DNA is TGTGCCAGCAGCTTAGATCTAGATCGTAATCAGCCCCAGCATTTT.

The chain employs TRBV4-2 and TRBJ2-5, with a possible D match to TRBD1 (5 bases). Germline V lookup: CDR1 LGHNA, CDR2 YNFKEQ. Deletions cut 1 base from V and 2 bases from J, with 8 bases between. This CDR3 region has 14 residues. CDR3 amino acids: CASSQGQSQETQYF. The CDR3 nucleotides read TGTGCCAGCAGCCAAGGACAGAGTCAAGAGACCCAGTACTTC.

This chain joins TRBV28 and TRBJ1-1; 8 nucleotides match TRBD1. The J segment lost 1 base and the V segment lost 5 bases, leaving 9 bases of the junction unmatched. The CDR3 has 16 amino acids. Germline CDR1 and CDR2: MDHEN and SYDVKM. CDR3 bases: TGTGCCAGCAGTCGCGACAGGGGCCCGACGAACACTGAAGCTTTCTTT. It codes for CASSRDRGPTNTEAFF.

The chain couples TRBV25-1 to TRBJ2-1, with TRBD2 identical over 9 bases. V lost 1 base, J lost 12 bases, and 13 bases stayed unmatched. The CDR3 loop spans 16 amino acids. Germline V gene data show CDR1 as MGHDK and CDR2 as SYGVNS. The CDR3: CASSESTSGGAVGQFF. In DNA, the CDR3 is TGTGCCAGCAGTGAATCGACTAGCGGAGGGGCCGTTGGGCAGTTCTTC.

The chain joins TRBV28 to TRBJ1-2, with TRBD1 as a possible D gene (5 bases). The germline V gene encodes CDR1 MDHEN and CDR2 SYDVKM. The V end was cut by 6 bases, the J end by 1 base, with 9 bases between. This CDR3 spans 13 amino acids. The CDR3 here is CASSSQGNYGYTF. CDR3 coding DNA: TGTGCCAGCAGCAGTCAGGGTAACTATGGCTACACCTTC.

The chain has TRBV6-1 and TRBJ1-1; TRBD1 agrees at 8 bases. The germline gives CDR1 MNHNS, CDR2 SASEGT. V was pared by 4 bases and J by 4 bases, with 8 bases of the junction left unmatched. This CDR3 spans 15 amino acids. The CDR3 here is CASSGAGGASTEAFF. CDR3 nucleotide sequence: TGTGCCAGCAGTGGCGCAGGGGGCGCGAGCACTGAAGCTTTCTTT.

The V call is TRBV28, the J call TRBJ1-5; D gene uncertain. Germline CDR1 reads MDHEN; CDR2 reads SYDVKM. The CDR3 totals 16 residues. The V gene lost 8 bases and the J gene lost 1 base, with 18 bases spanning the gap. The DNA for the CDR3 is TGTGCCAGCTCTTCCGGGATACTAAGGAGCAATCAGCCCCAGCATTTT. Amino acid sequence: CASSSGILRSNQPQHF.

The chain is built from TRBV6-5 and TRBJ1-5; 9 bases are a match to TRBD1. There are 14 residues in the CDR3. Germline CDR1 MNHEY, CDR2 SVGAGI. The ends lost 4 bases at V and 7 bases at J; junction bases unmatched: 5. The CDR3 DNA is TGTGCCAGCAGTTTTACAGGGGGCGACCAGCCCCAGCATTTT. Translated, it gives CASSFTGGDQPQHF.

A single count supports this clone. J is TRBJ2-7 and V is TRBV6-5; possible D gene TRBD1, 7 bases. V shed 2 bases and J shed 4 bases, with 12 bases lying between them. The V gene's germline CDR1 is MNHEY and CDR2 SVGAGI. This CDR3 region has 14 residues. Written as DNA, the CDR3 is TGTGCCAGCAGTTACGCAGGGGGGATTTACGAGCAGTACTTC. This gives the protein CASSYAGGIYEQYF.

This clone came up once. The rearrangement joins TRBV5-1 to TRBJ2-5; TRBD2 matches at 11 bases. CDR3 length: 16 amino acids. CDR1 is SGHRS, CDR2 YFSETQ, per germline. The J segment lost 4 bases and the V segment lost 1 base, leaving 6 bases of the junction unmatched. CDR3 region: CASSLTSGGHGETQYF. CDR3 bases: TGCGCCAGCAGCTTGACTAGCGGGGGCCACGGAGAGACCCAGTACTTC.

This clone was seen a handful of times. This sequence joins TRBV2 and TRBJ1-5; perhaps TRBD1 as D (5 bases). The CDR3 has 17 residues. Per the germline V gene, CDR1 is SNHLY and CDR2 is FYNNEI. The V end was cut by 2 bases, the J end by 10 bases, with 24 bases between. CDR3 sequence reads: CASSEFGGELLLGPQHF. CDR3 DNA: TGTGCCAGCAGTGAATTTGGGGGGGAACTCCTTTTAGGCCCCCAGCATTTT. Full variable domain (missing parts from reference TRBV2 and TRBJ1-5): EPEVTQTPSHQVTQMGQEVILRCVPISNHLYFYWYRQILGQKVEFLVSFYNNEISEKSEIFDDQFSVERPDGSNFTLKIRSTKLEDSAMYFCASSEFGGELLLGPQHFGDGTRLSIL.

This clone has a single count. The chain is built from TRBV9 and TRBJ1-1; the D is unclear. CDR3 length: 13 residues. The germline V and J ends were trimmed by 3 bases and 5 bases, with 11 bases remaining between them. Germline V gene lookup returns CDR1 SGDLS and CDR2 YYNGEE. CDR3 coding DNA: TGTGCCAGCAGCGGAGACGGAGAGACTGAAGCTTTCTTT. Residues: CASSGDGETEAFF. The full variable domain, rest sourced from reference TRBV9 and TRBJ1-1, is DSGVTQTPKHLITATGQRVTLRCSPRSGDLSVYWYQQSLDQGLQFLIQYYNGEERAKGNILERFSAQQFPDLHSELNLSSLELGDSALYFCASSGDGETEAFFGQGTRLTVV.